This is a list of T cell receptor beta chains from one sample in a study of a mutant IDH1 vaccine in newly diagnosed glioma. Method: immunoSEQ multiplex PCR; TCRdb's copy keeps in-frame clones and lacks some. This sample carries approximately 60,000 clones, roughly nine tenths of them seen once, and the ten largest clones take over 1.5%. No antigens are known for them. Sequences were derived from PBMCs, sampled from a glioma patient whose treatment included an IDH1 peptide vaccine. The receptor set was obtained from a man between 40 and 49 years old with glioma. The conserved cysteine and the conserved F or W are not part of the CDR3 here. Each record gives: clone size, J gene, D gene, V gene, CDR3 protein. A D gene is named only where the DNA matches it firmly. Clone size is shown for a subset of rows, as once, few, many or a class of expanded clone.

-	TRBJ2-1	-	TRBV7-6	ASSQTSNEQF
-	TRBJ2-5	-	TRBV5-1	ASSGQETQY
few	TRBJ1-2	-	TRBV5-1	ASSSGRGDGYT
-	TRBJ2-1	TRBD2	TRBV14	ASSQGRGRWDEQF
-	TRBJ2-1	TRBD2	TRBV19	ASRGLAGVGRNEQF
few	TRBJ2-7	-	TRBV5-6	ASKRLGPVYEQY
few	TRBJ1-4	TRBD1	TRBV7-2	ASSLSTGVQLF
-	TRBJ1-1	-	TRBV5-1	ASSPGGWDTEAF
-	TRBJ2-3	-	TRBV5-1	ASSLGRPRDTQY
-	TRBJ1-2	-	TRBV15	ATSRVTGGNYGYT
once	TRBJ1-5	-	TRBV6-5	ASSLDSLGNQPQH
-	TRBJ2-3	TRBD2	TRBV27	ASRRLADSTDTQY
once	TRBJ2-3	-	TRBV6-5	ASSYGGWGTDTQY
once	TRBJ2-7	-	TRBV27	ASSFGKFRLRDHEQY
-	TRBJ1-1	-	TRBV19	ASISIGGNTEAF
-	TRBJ2-7	-	TRBV7-2	ASSSNRAAYEQY
once	TRBJ2-2	-	TRBV5-1	ASWRAGHNTGELF
-	TRBJ2-7	-	TRBV7-9	ASSLAAGGQWHEQY
-	TRBJ2-7	TRBD1	TRBV4-1	ASSQPRDRPYEQY
-	TRBJ1-5	-	TRBV19	ASSPPGHYSNQPQH
-	TRBJ1-5	-	TRBV15	ATSRGINQPQH
-	TRBJ1-4	TRBD1	TRBV5-1	ASSYSGTEDEKLF
-	TRBJ2-7	TRBD2	TRBV14	ASSQGGLAGPLNSYEQY
once	TRBJ2-1	TRBD2	TRBV27	ASSLSSGRGPNEQF
-	TRBJ2-5	-	TRBV4-1	ASSQDWTYPTQY
once	TRBJ2-7	TRBD1	TRBV6-5	ASSLPGQALYEQY
-	TRBJ1-4	-	TRBV7-2	ASSSFMAEEKLF
-	TRBJ1-5	-	TRBV2	ASSKGSTANQPQH
-	TRBJ2-1	-	TRBV5-1	ASMDRSFYNEQF
-	TRBJ2-7	-	TRBV27	ASSLFRWGTSSYEQY
-	TRBJ2-1	-	TRBV9	ASSDNRAYNEQF
once	TRBJ2-7	-	TRBV11-2	ASSLDGRLNSYEQY
few	TRBJ2-5	TRBD1	TRBV6-5	ASSYSYTGEETQY
-	TRBJ1-3	-	TRBV12-5	ASGLEPRDTIY
-	TRBJ2-7	-	TRBV4-2	ASSQGGSGTTYEQY
-	TRBJ2-3	-	TRBV7-3	ASSARGDTDTQY
-	TRBJ2-6	TRBD1	TRBV9	ASSEGQLYSGANVLT
-	TRBJ1-5	-	TRBV7-2	ASSLIGRNQPQH
-	TRBJ2-1	-	TRBV5-8	ASSLNRYNEQF
-	TRBJ1-5	-	TRBV5-4	ASSLDTYQPQH
few	TRBJ1-2	-	TRBV6-5	ASSSPRQVPAYGYT